Sequencing of this TCR beta chain was carried out in a study of control samples from healthy donors and cancer patients. Here immunoSEQ multiplex PCR was the method, and the copy in TCRdb shows in-frame clones only, minus some. Among 45,000 or so clones, around 93% were seen once, and the ten largest hold more than 20%. The trim removed 1 base at V and 5 bases at J, leaving 9 bases unmatched. The CDR3 has 16 amino acids. From germline, CDR1 is SGHDN and CDR2 FVKESK. Source material: PBMCs. This clonotype originated in a woman aged 40 to 50 with head and neck cancer. J is TRBJ2-5 and V is TRBV14, with 8 bases matching TRBD2. CDR3 in DNA: TGTGCCAGCAGCCAAGGCCAGCGGGGGCATAGGGAGACCCAGTACTTC. Translated, it gives CASSQGQRGHRETQYF.